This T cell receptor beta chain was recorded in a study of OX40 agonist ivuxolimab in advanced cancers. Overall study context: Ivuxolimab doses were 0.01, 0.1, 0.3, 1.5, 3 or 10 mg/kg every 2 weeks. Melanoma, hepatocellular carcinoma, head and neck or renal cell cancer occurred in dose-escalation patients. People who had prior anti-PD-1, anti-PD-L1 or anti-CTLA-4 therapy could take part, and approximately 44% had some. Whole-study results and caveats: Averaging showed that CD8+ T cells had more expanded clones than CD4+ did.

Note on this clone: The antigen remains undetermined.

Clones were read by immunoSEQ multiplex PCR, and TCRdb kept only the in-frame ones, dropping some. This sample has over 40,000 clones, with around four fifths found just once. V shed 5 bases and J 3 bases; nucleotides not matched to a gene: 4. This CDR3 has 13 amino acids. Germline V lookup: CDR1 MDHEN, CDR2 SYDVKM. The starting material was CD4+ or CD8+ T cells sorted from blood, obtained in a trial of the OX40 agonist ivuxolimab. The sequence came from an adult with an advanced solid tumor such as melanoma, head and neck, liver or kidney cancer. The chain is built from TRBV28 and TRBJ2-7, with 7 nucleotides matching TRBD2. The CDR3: CASSRLAVYEQYF. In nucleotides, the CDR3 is TGTGCCAGCAGTCGACTAGCCGTCTACGAGCAGTACTTC.